This TCR beta chain was obtained from a study of metastatic and nonmetastatic thyroid tumors. Study in general: Where malignant and benign thyroid patients were concerned, repertoires were compared across blood and tumor or nodule tissue. Study-wide results and limits: When malignant thyroid tumors were compared with benign nodules, TCR beta diversity was reportedly significantly higher in the malignant tumors. This held in both blood and tumor samples.

The CDR3 covers 15 residues. Unmatched junction bases numbered 3, after V lost 3 bases and J lost 3 bases. The V gene's germline CDR1 is DFQATT and CDR2 SNEGSKA (reference sequence). This clone was seen just once. What it binds is unknown. TCRdb re-called the PCR reads via MiXCR. The sample yields about 5,000 clones, roughly a third seen once. Patients underwent thyroid surgery, and none had received any treatment before it. Sequencing was done on a sample of adjacent normal tissue. This rearrangement joins TRBV20-1 to TRBJ2-3, with TRBD2 identical over 13 bases. The origin of this receptor is a female donor with papillary thyroid cancer or a benign thyroid nodule (not recorded which). Some clones in this sample may be carry-over from other donors' samples. The CDR3 loop is CSASELAGGTDTQYF. The CDR3 coding sequence is TGCAGTGCTAGTGAACTAGCGGGAGGGACAGATACGCAGTATTTT.